Each of the 13 T cell receptor beta chains below was sequenced from the same sample in a study of blood T cell repertoires in COVID-19. TCRdb keeps only in-frame clones here, not all; method: immunoSEQ multiplex PCR. The profile shows over 100,000 clones, around nine tenths of them singletons. Specimen: peripheral blood. These receptors all stem from a man aged 55-75 years with COVID-19, enrolled during active disease.

V and J are TRBV5-1 and TRBJ1-2; D possibly corresponds to TRBD1 (5 bases). CDR1 is SGHRS and CDR2 is YFSETQ in the germline V gene. Trimming removed 4 bases at V and 0 bases at J, with 10 bases between. This CDR3 comprises 14 residues. The chain's CDR3 is CASSGGIPNYGYTF. For the CDR3, the DNA is TGCGCCAGCAGCGGGGGGATTCCTAACTATGGCTACACCTTC.

The chain joins TRBV6-2 or TRBV6-3 to TRBJ1-5, with a weak D call TRBD1 (6 bases). Germline CDR1 and CDR2: MNHEY and SVGEGT. The V end lost 0 bases, the J end lost 5 bases, and 11 bases lay between the germline ends. This CDR3 has 15 residues. The CDR3 DNA is TGTGCCAGCAGTTACTCGCGGAACAGGGATCAGCCCCAGCATTTT. Protein product: CASSYSRNRDQPQHF.

This clone has more than one count but fewer than ten. The V and J genes are TRBV7-2 and TRBJ1-3, with D unresolved. The CDR3 loop spans 16 amino acids. Germline-derived CDR1 and CDR2 are SGHTA and FQGNSA. V was cut by 3 bases and J by 2 bases, with 14 bases left in between. The CDR3 reads CASSFFPGAAGNTIYF. For the CDR3, the DNA is TGTGCCAGCAGCTTTTTCCCCGGAGCGGCTGGAAACACCATATATTTT.

The chain combines TRBV2 with TRBJ2-7, with TRBD1 matching over 7 bases. The trim removed 4 bases at V and 6 bases at J, leaving 6 bases unmatched. CDR1 is SNHLY, CDR2 FYNNEI, per germline. The CDR3 sequence is 13 residues long. CDR3 DNA: TGTGCCAGCAGTGGACAGGGCGCGGGCGAGCAGTACTTC. Amino acids: CASSGQGAGEQYF.

The J gene is TRBJ1-4, the V gene TRBV5-1; 9 nucleotides line up with TRBD1. CDR3 length equals 16 residues. The junction had 6 bases not matched to a gene; V was cut back by 0 bases and J by 6 bases. From germline, CDR1 is SGHRS and CDR2 YFSETQ. Here the CDR3 reads CASSLAPGQGHEKLFF. CDR3 DNA: TGCGCCAGCAGCTTGGCCCCGGGACAGGGCCATGAAAAACTGTTTTTT.

The chain carries TRBV5-4 and TRBJ1-1, with a tentative D call TRBD1 (5 bases). Germline V CDR1 and CDR2: SGHNT, YYREEE (reference sequence). V was clipped by 4 bases and J by 2 bases, with 24 bases between them. The CDR3 is made up of 18 amino acids. CDR3 bases: TGTGCCAGCAGCATAGGGCTACGAGGGCGGAGGGGAAACACTGAAGCTTTCTTT. It yields the protein CASSIGLRGRRGNTEAFF.

The chain couples TRBV28 to TRBJ1-2; D not certain. Trimming left V 1 base short and J 3 bases short, with 12 bases between. Germline loops: CDR1 MDHEN, CDR2 SYDVKM. The length of the CDR3 is 15 residues. CDR3: CASSLSSLRDYGYTF. CDR3 in DNA: TGTGCCAGCAGTTTATCCTCTCTACGGGACTATGGCTACACCTTC.

This chain connects TRBV29-1 to TRBJ1-1; D gene uncertain. Trimming stripped 5 bases from V and 5 bases from J, with 9 bases between. This CDR3 has 11 amino acids. Per the germline V gene, CDR1 is SQVTM and CDR2 is ANQGSEA. The CDR3 DNA sequence: TGCAGCGTTCGGGAGGTAACTGAAGCTTTCTTT. It codes for CSVREVTEAFF.

This chain uses TRBV3-1 (or the pseudogene TRBV3-2) with TRBJ2-1, with 7 bases matching TRBD2. V shed 1 base, J shed 7 bases, and the junction held 10 bases outside the gene matches. The CDR3 has 16 residues. Per the germline V gene, CDR1 is LGHDT and CDR2 is YNNKEL (reference sequence). The CDR3 here is CASSQGLGLGGNEQFF. CDR3 sequence (DNA): TGTGCCAGCAGCCAAGGGTTAGGACTAGGAGGTAATGAGCAGTTCTTC.

The chain combines TRBV7-8 with TRBJ2-7; 12 bases align to TRBD1. V was clipped by 4 bases and J by 5 bases; unmatched bases: 12. The CDR3 has 17 amino acids. CDR1 and CDR2 (germline): SGHVS, FQNEAQ. CDR3 protein: CASSSPLPGQGAHEQYF. The CDR3 DNA sequence: TGTGCCAGCAGCTCACCGCTCCCGGGACAGGGGGCCCACGAGCAGTACTTC.

Within the sample, this clone is medium-sized (0.01 to 0.1%). The genes are TRBV30 and TRBJ1-2, with a weak D call TRBD1 (6 bases). This CDR3 is 14 amino acids long. Germline V gene data show CDR1 as GTSNPN and CDR2 as SVGIG (reference sequence). Trimming stripped 4 bases from V and 6 bases from J, with 18 bases between. The CDR3 here is CAWTTTGKGDGYTF. In DNA, the CDR3 is TGTGCCTGGACGACAACAGGGAAAGGGGATGGCTACACCTTC. Variable domain in full (rest from reference TRBV30 and TRBJ1-2): SQTIHQWPATLVQPVGSPLSLECTVEGTSNPNLYWYRQAAGRGLQLLFYSVGIGQISSEVPQNLSASRPQDRQFILSSKKLLLSDSGFYLCAWTTTGKGDGYTFGSGTRLTVV.

CDR3 amino acids: CAIMGQGPTDTQYF. The CDR3 nucleotides are TGTGCCATCATGGGACAGGGCCCTACAGATACGCAGTATTTT. J is TRBJ2-3 and V is TRBV10-3, with TRBD1 identical over 9 bases. Germline V gene sequence: CDR1 ENHRY, CDR2 SYGVKD. The ends lost 7 bases at V and 3 bases at J; junction bases unmatched: 5. The CDR3 has 14 amino acids.

The chain combines TRBV14 with TRBJ2-1; 7 positions agree with TRBD1. Trimming at V came to 3 bases and at J to 6 bases, leaving 11 bases not matched to a gene. Germline V gives CDR1 SGHDN, CDR2 FVKESK. The CDR3 has 16 residues. This chain's CDR3 is CASSQRQGLRGNEQFF. The CDR3 DNA sequence: TGTGCCAGCAGCCAGAGACAGGGTTTGAGAGGCAATGAGCAGTTCTTC. The full variable domain, in which reference TRBV14 and TRBJ2-1 provide the parts outside the CDR3, is EAGVTQFPSHSVIEKGQTVTLRCDPISGHDNLYWYRRVMGKEIKFLLHFVKESKQDESGMPNNRFLAERTGGTYSTLKVQPAELEDSGVYFCASSQRQGLRGNEQFFGPGTRLTVL.